This paragraph reports one TCR beta chain. As yet, its antigen is unknown. This entry comes from a study of T cell responses to AZD1222 COVID-19 vaccine. This table comes from immunoSEQ multiplex PCR, and its TCRdb copy is limited to in-frame clones, with some not included. Among some 130,000 clones listed, 93% were seen once. Overall study results and limits: AZD1222 recipients seropositive at baseline numbered only 5 or 6. Across the whole spike, CD4 TCRs peaked at regions 160-218 and 743-854. Reports indicate that nearly half of spike-specific TCRs are directed at unmutated variant regions.

V lost 0 bases to trimming and J lost 10 bases, with 10 bases between them. Per germline, CDR1 LNHNV and CDR2 YYDKDF (reference sequence). The CDR3 consists of 13 residues. This chain connects TRBV15 to TRBJ2-1; D gene ambiguous. Sequencing used peripheral blood, obtained on day 0 of AZD1222 vaccination. The receptor was derived from an adult in good health. The CDR3 nucleotides are TGTGCCACCAGCAGAGATCTAGGCATGGAGCAGTTCTTC. Its protein is CATSRDLGMEQFF. The variable domain in full, completed from reference TRBV15 and TRBJ2-1, reads DAMVIQNPRYQVTQFGKPVTLSCSQTLNHNVMYWYQQKSSQAPKLLFHYYDKDFNNEADTPDNFQSRRPNTSFCFLDIRSPGLGDTAMYLCATSRDLGMEQFFGPGTRLTVL.